The 30 T cell receptor beta chains given below trace back to one sample, sequenced in a study of blood T cell repertoires in COVID-19. Only in-frame clones appear in the TCRdb table, and some are missing; sequencing was by immunoSEQ multiplex PCR. The table lists 350,000 to 450,000 clones, around nine tenths of them singletons, with 1.2% to 1.5% in the top ten. Sequenced input: PBMCs or T cells enriched from blood (not recorded which). These receptors all come from a woman aged 18-29 years who had been exposed to COVID-19.

The chain has TRBV11-3 and TRBJ2-2, with 8 bases aligning to TRBD1. Germline CDR1 reads SGHNT; CDR2 reads YENEEA. V was pared by 5 bases and J by 7 bases, with 6 bases of the junction left unmatched. The CDR3 runs 14 residues. CDR3 nucleotide sequence: TGTGCCAGCAGCCAGACAGGGGTTCTCGGGGAGCTGTTTTTT. Translating gives CASSQTGVLGELFF.

The chain links TRBV6-4 to TRBJ1-2, with D tentatively TRBD1 (5 bases). The CDR3 sequence is 11 residues long. CDR1 is MRHNA and CDR2 is SNTAGT in the germline V gene. Deletions cut 4 bases from V and 8 bases from J, with 8 bases between. As DNA, the CDR3 is TGTGCCAGCAGTGTCCAGGGAGGCTACACCTTC. Amino acid sequence: CASSVQGGYTF.

This chain connects TRBV3-1 (or the pseudogene TRBV3-2) to TRBJ2-2; 7 bases are shared with TRBD2. From germline, CDR1 is LGHDT and CDR2 YNNKEL (reference sequence). Trimming cost V 1 base and J 5 bases; bases outside gene matches: 7. This CDR3 contains 16 residues. Here the CDR3 DNA reads TGTGCCAGCAGCCAAGTTGCGGGGGTTTTGACCGGGGAGCTGTTTTTT. Protein product: CASSQVAGVLTGELFF.

The chain recombines TRBV6-6 with TRBJ2-3, with 16 bases aligning to TRBD2. This CDR3 spans 19 amino acids. The V segment lost 8 bases and the J segment 2 bases; nucleotides outside the gene matches: 13. In germline, CDR1 is MNHNY, CDR2 SVGAGI (reference sequence). The CDR3 DNA is TGTGCCAGCCGTCGCGGGACTAGCGGGAGGGCACCGTACACAGATACGCAGTATTTT. It encodes CASRRGTSGRAPYTDTQYF.

J is TRBJ2-1 and V is TRBV4-2, with 8 bases lining up with TRBD1. The CDR3 extends over 15 amino acids. Trimming took 2 bases from V and 5 from J; bases not matched to a gene: 5. Germline V gene data show CDR1 as LGHNA and CDR2 as YNFKEQ. CDR3 nucleotides: TGTGCCAGCAGCCAACCGGGACAGGAACACAATGAGCAGTTCTTC. Its protein is CASSQPGQEHNEQFF.

The V gene is TRBV28, the J gene TRBJ1-2; D remains ambiguous. Looked up from germline, CDR1 is MDHEN and CDR2 is SYDVKM. The V end was cut by 6 bases, the J end by 4 bases, with 9 bases between. The CDR3 runs to 12 residues. The CDR3 coding sequence is TGTGCCAGCAGCACAGCCGCCTATGGCTACACCTTC. Translating it yields CASSTAAYGYTF.

This clone has more than one count but fewer than ten. CDR3 nucleotide sequence: TGTGCCAGCAGCCACTCAGGGGTTAGCAATCAGCCCCAGCATTTT. Translation gives CASSHSGVSNQPQHF. The chain couples TRBV9 to TRBJ1-5, with D perhaps matching TRBD1 (6 bases). The CDR3 loop spans 15 amino acids. The ends were cut back, 4 bases at V and 0 bases at J, with 11 bases in the middle. The germline gives CDR1 SGDLS, CDR2 YYNGEE.

The chain is built from TRBV27 and TRBJ2-3; tentatively, D is TRBD2 (6 bases). Trimming took off 1 base at V and 2 bases at J, with 7 bases between the two ends. The length of the CDR3 is 14 residues. The germline gives CDR1 MNHEY, CDR2 SMNVEV (reference sequence). The CDR3 coding sequence is TGTGCCAGCAGTTTATGGAGGGCCACAGATACGCAGTATTTT. Translating gives CASSLWRATDTQYF.

The chain employs TRBV4-3 and TRBJ2-2; D possibly corresponds to TRBD1 (6 bases). Trimming took off 3 bases at V and 5 bases at J, with 16 bases between the two ends. This CDR3 has 16 amino acids. Germline CDR1 LGHNA, CDR2 YSLEER. CDR3 in DNA: TGCGCCAGCAGCCACCTGAAACAGGGAAGGACCGGGGAGCTGTTTTTT. Translating it yields CASSHLKQGRTGELFF.

The V and J genes are TRBV29-1 and TRBJ2-7, with 10 bases lining up with TRBD1. CDR3 length equals 12 residues. The V segment lost 7 bases and the J segment 5 bases; nucleotides outside the gene matches: 5. The germline gives CDR1 SQVTM, CDR2 ANQGSEA. The CDR3 sequence is CSGAGQGHEQYF. The DNA for the CDR3 is TGCAGCGGAGCGGGACAGGGGCACGAGCAGTACTTC.

The table lists this clone with a count of one. This sequence joins TRBV7-2 and TRBJ2-7; possibly TRBD2 for D (6 bases). V lost 5 bases and J lost 7, with 18 bases in between. The length of the CDR3 is 14 residues. Germline assignment: CDR1 SGHTA and CDR2 FQGNSA. CDR3 DNA: TGTGCCAGCAGCGTAAACGGGGGTCCGGGAGAGCAGTACTTC. Its protein product is CASSVNGGPGEQYF.

This sequence joins TRBV6-6 and TRBJ1-1; D remains unclear. Trimming cost V 4 bases and J 0 bases, with 6 bases left between them. Looked up from germline, CDR1 is MNHNY and CDR2 is SVGAGI (reference sequence). This CDR3 spans 13 amino acids. DNA for the CDR3: TGTGCCAGCAGTTGGAGAATGAACACTGAAGCTTTCTTT. It is translated as CASSWRMNTEAFF.

The chain links TRBV7-2 to TRBJ1-4, with TRBD1 identical over 8 bases. There are 14 residues in the CDR3. J lost 5 bases, V lost 5 bases, and 4 bases had no gene match. The germline gives CDR1 SGHTA, CDR2 FQGNSA. DNA for the CDR3: TGTGCCAGCAGCACCAGACAGGGGAATGAAAAACTGTTTTTT. This sequence encodes CASSTRQGNEKLFF.

This clone appeared a single time. V is TRBV4-1 and J is TRBJ2-5; 8 positions agree with TRBD2. Germline CDR1 and CDR2: MGHRA and YSYEKL. The CDR3 has 16 residues. J lost 5 bases, V lost 0 bases, and 8 bases had no gene match. CDR3 nucleotides: TGCGCCAGCAGCCAAGACGCGGGAGGAGTTTTCGAGACCCAGTACTTC. This encodes CASSQDAGGVFETQYF.

The chain employs TRBV27 and TRBJ2-2, with 8 bases fitting TRBD1. The length of the CDR3 is 16 residues. CDR1 is MNHEY, CDR2 SMNVEV, per germline (reference sequence). Trimming took 3 bases from V and 2 from J; bases not matched to a gene: 5. CDR3 nucleotide sequence: TGTGCCAGCAGTTTGTCCGGGACAGGCAACACCGGGGAGCTGTTTTTT. Translation: CASSLSGTGNTGELFF.

This clone was seen a few times. This CDR3 is CASSRPSGVGEQYF. The CDR3 nucleotides are TGTGCCAGCAGCCGCCCTAGCGGGGTGGGGGAGCAGTACTTC. The chain joins TRBV7-9 to TRBJ2-7, with TRBD2 identical over 9 bases. The CDR3 runs to 14 residues. Trimming at V came to 5 bases and at J to 7 bases, leaving 9 bases not matched to a gene. The germline V gene encodes CDR1 SEHNR and CDR2 FQNEAQ (reference sequence).

The chain employs TRBV5-1 and TRBJ2-2; D is perhaps TRBD2 (5 bases). Germline loops: CDR1 SGHRS, CDR2 YFSETQ. The CDR3 is made up of 15 amino acids. The V gene lost 0 bases and the J gene lost 3 bases, with 9 bases spanning the gap. CDR3 residues: CASSLAGDDTGELFF. DNA for the CDR3: TGCGCCAGCAGCTTGGCCGGGGATGACACCGGGGAGCTGTTTTTT.

V is TRBV27 and J is TRBJ2-7; 12 bases align to TRBD2. Germline CDR1 is MNHEY and CDR2 is SMNVEV (reference sequence). This CDR3 has 17 residues. V gave up 5 bases and J gave up 4 bases; unmatched junction bases: 12. The DNA of the CDR3 is TGTGCCAGCAGTACGACTAGCGGGGGAAGCTCTTTATACGAGCAGTACTTC. This codes for CASSTTSGGSSLYEQYF.

The chain has TRBV14 and TRBJ2-1, with 10 bases identical to TRBD2. Germline assignment: CDR1 SGHDN and CDR2 FVKESK. This CDR3 has 17 amino acids. The junction had 8 bases not matched to a gene; V was cut back by 3 bases and J by 3 bases. In DNA form, the CDR3 reads TGTGCCAGCAGCCAGTTCCGGACTAGCGGAATCTACAATGAGCAGTTCTTC. Residues: CASSQFRTSGIYNEQFF.

This clone occurred once. CDR3 protein: CASSSQGYSGANVLTF. The CDR3 nucleotides are TGTGCCAGCAGCTCTCAGGGGTACTCTGGGGCCAACGTCCTGACTTTC. The chain employs TRBV7-3 and TRBJ2-6; D possibly corresponds to TRBD1 (6 bases). Germline CDR1 is SGHTA and CDR2 is FQGTGA. V lost 4 bases and J 0 bases, leaving 10 bases between the germline ends. The CDR3 length is 16 residues.

The V gene is TRBV4-1, the J gene TRBJ2-7, with 7 nucleotides matching TRBD1. The ends lost 1 base at V and 3 bases at J; junction bases unmatched: 15. The CDR3 loop spans 18 amino acids. The germline gives CDR1 MGHRA, CDR2 YSYEKL. DNA for the CDR3: TGCGCCAGCAGCCAAGGCCCCCTTTACCGGGACAGAGACTACGAGCAGTACTTC. Translating it yields CASSQGPLYRDRDYEQYF.

The chain uses TRBV10-3 and TRBJ1-1; 7 bases are shared with TRBD1. The CDR3 has 14 residues. J gave up 0 bases and V 7 bases, and 5 bases lay outside the gene matches. Germline-derived CDR1 and CDR2 are ENHRY and SYGVKD. The CDR3 loop reads CAITPGQLNTEAFF. CDR3 nucleotides: TGTGCCATCACCCCGGGACAGTTGAACACTGAAGCTTTCTTT.

The chain carries TRBV6-5 and TRBJ2-1; D uncertain. Trimming removed 6 bases at V and 6 bases at J, with 12 bases between. The CDR3 runs 13 residues. The V gene's germline CDR1 is MNHEY and CDR2 SVGAGI. CDR3 loop: CASRESLGNEQFF. CDR3 bases: TGTGCCAGCAGGGAGTCTCTTGGCAATGAGCAGTTCTTC.

V and J are TRBV7-8 and TRBJ2-1; 8 nucleotides line up with TRBD1. This CDR3 is built from 13 residues. Trimming took 5 bases from V and 9 from J; bases not matched to a gene: 6. Germline CDR1 is SGHVS and CDR2 is FQNEAQ. CDR3 region: CASSGRGPGEQFF. The CDR3 DNA reads as TGTGCCAGCAGCGGCAGGGGGCCAGGTGAGCAGTTCTTC.

The chain links TRBV27 to TRBJ1-6; 7 bases map to TRBD1. CDR3 length: 16 residues. Trimming cost V 4 bases and J 4 bases; bases outside gene matches: 7. Germline lookup yields CDR1 MNHEY and CDR2 SMNVEV (reference sequence). The CDR3 loop reads CASSSGPGGYNSPLHF. The DNA for the CDR3 is TGTGCCAGCAGTTCCGGTCCAGGGGGGTATAATTCACCCCTCCACTTT.

The chain employs TRBV27 and TRBJ2-3, with a tentative D call TRBD1 (7 bases). The CDR3 is 16 residues long. V was clipped by 3 bases and J by 4 bases, with 17 bases between them. Germline CDR1 MNHEY, CDR2 SMNVEV (reference sequence). The CDR3 protein is CASSFLGAGGPDTQYF. In nucleotides, the CDR3 is TGTGCCAGCAGTTTTTTGGGGGCAGGGGGGCCAGATACGCAGTATTTT.

The chain joins TRBV4-1 to TRBJ2-7, with 9 bases aligning to TRBD1. CDR1 is MGHRA and CDR2 is YSYEKL in the germline V gene. J lost 2 bases, V lost 1 base, and 3 bases had no gene match. The CDR3 runs to 15 residues. CDR3 nucleotides: TGCGCCAGCAGCCAAGTGGGGACAGGGCCCTACGAGCAGTACTTC. It is translated as CASSQVGTGPYEQYF.

This chain joins TRBV7-2 and TRBJ2-5, with 7 bases identical to TRBD1. J gave up 2 bases and V 5 bases, and 8 bases lay outside the gene matches. The V gene's germline CDR1 is SGHTA and CDR2 FQGNSA. This CDR3 spans 15 amino acids. CDR3 DNA: TGTGCCAGCAGCCAATTAGGGACAGTTCAAGAGACCCAGTACTTC. This gives the protein CASSQLGTVQETQYF.

The rearrangement links TRBV10-3 to TRBJ1-6; the D is unclear. V was cut by 0 bases and J by 5 bases, with 11 bases left in between. The CDR3 is made up of 16 amino acids. The germline V gene has CDR1 ENHRY and CDR2 SYGVKD. CDR3 region: CAISESRVRDNSPLHF. CDR3 DNA sequence: TGTGCCATCAGTGAGTCGAGGGTTCGGGATAATTCACCCCTCCACTTT.

The chain joins TRBV24-1 to TRBJ2-7; D is unclear. The CDR3 sequence is 14 residues long. V dropped 0 bases and J dropped 4 bases, with 9 bases sitting between them. Germline CDR1 KGHDR, CDR2 SFDVKD. CDR3 DNA sequence: TGTGCCACCAGTGATTTGAATAGCCCGTACGAGCAGTACTTC. Its translation: CATSDLNSPYEQYF.